The text below deals with one T cell receptor beta chain. Its antigen is still unknown. Measured from the cysteine to the phenylalanine, the CDR3 is 14 residues long. No DNA appears here. According to the germline V gene (reference sequence), CDR1 reads SEHNR and CDR2 reads FQNEAQ. Instrument on record: NextSeq 550. The Human TCR Profiling Kit (MiLaboratory) was used to make UMI-labeled 5' RACE TRB cDNA libraries. cDNA synthesis used the entire amount of extracted RNA, and PCR amplification then used the entire amount of cDNA produced. Libraries were prepared in parallel using an identical number of PCR cycles. The paper's processing steps were these. With a minimum of two reads required per UMI, MIGEC and MiXCR pulled out about 52,000 +/- 9,100 unique UMI-labeled TRB cDNA molecules from each library. On average, about 40,000 +/- 10,000 functional in-frame TRB CDR3 nucleotide clonotypes lacking stop codons were found per library. After downsampling to 5000 UMI-labeled TRB molecules per sample, diversity metrics, including normalized Shannon-Wiener and Chao1, were computed in VDJtools. VDJtools was used to calculate clonotype-size-weighted physicochemical properties of the central five CDR3 residues, namely interaction energy, strength, volume and Kidera factor 4. TCRdb reprocessed the reads and assigns one entry to each CDR3 protein sequence, leaving out DNA. None of the V and J calls come from the authors' own analysis; TCRdb made them. The data table for this sample lists roughly 99,000 distinct CDR3 sequences. The ten biggest clones cover about 1.1% of the sample.

For every CD8+ T cell subset, 300,000 cells were flow-sorted straight into RLT lysis buffer, and each subset was sorted in triplicate. To keep memory contaminants out, a stringent definition of naive CD8+ T cells was applied: CD45RO-CCR7+CD27+CD95-. Using standard density gradient centrifugation, peripheral blood mononuclear cells were isolated from buffy coats. A FACSAria III was used to flow-sort naive CXCR3-negative and CXCR3-positive CD8+ T cells. Total RNA was extracted from sorted cells with an RNeasy Mini Kit. This sample stems from a study of CXCR3-negative and CXCR3-positive naive CD8 T cells (dated by TCRdb to between 2018 and 2021). At the level of the whole study: Some 130 million TRB reads were obtained in total, roughly 1.5 +/- 0.3 million reads per library. The TRBV-TRBJ cluster analysis covered naive subsets from 5 or 6 donors and memory cells from 3 donors. Diversity and physicochemical repertoire analyses covered some eleven donors pooled from two independent experiments. What the study reported, not specific to this receptor: Freshly isolated PBMCs were used for most assays because CXCR3 expression went down partially after cryopreservation. Because surface CD5, which has been linked to self-reactivity in mice, was comparable between naive subsets, TCR interaction strength was also inferred from TRB CDR3 physicochemical properties. Compared with CXCR3-negative naive cells, CXCR3-positive naive cells had TRB CDR3s with higher hydrophobicity (lower Kidera factor 4), lower energy, and higher strength and volume indices. Both naive subsets had comparably high repertoire diversity, while memory CD8+ T cells had much lower repertoire diversity. TRBV-TRBJ usage was similar between naive CXCR3-negative and CXCR3-positive cells from the same donor, while memory cells showed distinct patterns.

The chain employs TRBV7-9 and TRBJ2-5; TCRdb returns TRBD1, unconfirmable since there is no DNA. This TCR was sampled from a human donor in good health. Some clones in this sample may be carry-over from other donors' samples. Specimen: naive CXCR3+ CD8+ T cells from blood. The cell subset or site label of this sample denotes: CD45RO-CCR7+CD27+CD95- naive CD8+ T cells expressing CXCR3 (TNR3+). This receptor carries the CDR3 CASSQDSNQETQYF.